This entry concerns a single TCR beta chain. Its antigen is not known. This entry comes from a study of T cells expressing NK-cell markers. Across the study: Sorted CD3+CD56+NKG2C+, CD3+CD56+NKG2C- and CD3+CD56-NKG2C+ T cells provided the TCR beta repertoires. Findings and caveats of the study: Each of 6 or 7 donors carried dominant NKG2C+ clonotypes accounting for about 1.0-7.0% of CD8+ T cells.

The germline V gene encodes CDR1 SQVTM and CDR2 ANQGSEA. CDR3 length: 16 residues. Reanalyzing the 5' RACE reads, TCRdb keeps one entry per CDR3 protein, without DNA. The specimen's table records 550,000 or so distinct CDR3 sequences. The chain joins TRBV29-1 to TRBJ2-6; TCRdb's D call, TRBD1, is unchecked because there is no DNA. This clonotype originated in a man aged 18 to 30 in good health. The specimen sequenced was blood T cells: a sorted CD56 or NKG2C T cell subset, CD4+ or CD8+ T cells, or bulk PBMC T cells (not recorded which). The chain's CDR3 is CSVGTRDLSGANVLTF.